Each of the 10 T cell receptor beta chains below was sequenced from the same sample in a study of blood T cells in healthy people across ages. The use of a sample-barcoded 5' primer and a J-beta primer mix characterized a second PCR of about 7 to 12 cycles. TCRdb independently ran MiXCR on the 5' RACE reads; one entry per CDR3 protein. Counted here are about 670,000 distinct CDR3 sequences, approximately 52% occurring once; the ten biggest clones make up less than 15%. Specimen: blood. The receptors come from a woman older than 75 in good health.

A few counts support this clonotype. A clone one base away is much larger, so this may be a read error. J is TRBJ2-3 and V is TRBV9; TRBD2 matches 7 bases. CDR1 is SGDLS and CDR2 is YYNGEE in the germline V gene. Trimming removed 3 bases from V and 5 bases from J; junction bases left unmatched: 3. There are 13 residues in the CDR3. This CDR3 is CASSGGGGDTQYF. For the CDR3, the DNA is TGTGCCAGCAGCGGAGGCGGGGGAGATACGCAGTATTTT. Drawing the rest from reference TRBV9 and TRBJ2-3, the complete variable domain is DSGVTQTPKHLITATGQRVTLRCSPRSGDLSVYWYQQSLDQGLQFLIQYYNGEERAKGNILERFSAQQFPDLHSELNLSSLELGDSALYFCASSGGGGDTQYFGPGTRLTVL.

The CDR3 here is CASSFPADRGGETQYF. The CDR3 coding sequence is TGTGCCAGCAGTTTCCCCGCCGACAGGGGTGGAGAGACCCAGTACTTC. The chain is built from TRBV28 and TRBJ2-5; TRBD1 aligns across 8 bases. CDR3 length equals 16 residues. The junction had 10 bases not matched to a gene; V was cut back by 3 bases and J by 4 bases. Germline V gene data show CDR1 as MDHEN and CDR2 as SYDVKM.

This sequence joins TRBV10-3 and TRBJ2-7, with D tentatively TRBD2 (6 bases). The CDR3 runs to 15 residues. CDR1 and CDR2 (germline): ENHRY, SYGVKD. The V end was cut by 6 bases, the J end by 4 bases, with 19 bases between. CDR3 sequence reads: CAIRAKTGEGYEQYF. In DNA form, the CDR3 reads TGTGCCATCAGAGCCAAGACGGGAGAAGGGTACGAGCAGTACTTC.

This clonotype showed up many times. This sequence joins TRBV27 and TRBJ1-2; TRBD1 is a possible D gene (6 bases). Deletions cut 5 bases from V and 2 bases from J, with 21 bases between. This CDR3 region has 17 residues. Germline values: CDR1 MNHEY, CDR2 SMNVEV (reference sequence). DNA of the CDR3: TGTGCCAGCAGTAGACGGGGACCAGGGGATATCAACTATGGCTACACCTTC. This codes for CASSRRGPGDINYGYTF.

The chain uses TRBV4-2 and TRBJ2-5, with D uncertain. Looked up from germline, CDR1 is LGHNA and CDR2 is YNFKEQ. The CDR3 extends over 16 amino acids. The V gene lost 2 bases and the J gene lost 1 base, with 14 bases spanning the gap. CDR3 protein: CASSQHSRPAQETQYF. Here the CDR3 DNA reads TGTGCCAGCAGCCAACATTCCCGGCCAGCCCAAGAGACCCAGTACTTC.

Note on this clonotype: A clone one base away is much larger, so this may be a read error. The chain combines TRBV29-1 with TRBJ2-3; no reliable D call. This CDR3 contains 14 residues. CDR1 and CDR2 from the germline V gene are SQVTM and ANQGSEA. Trimming removed 7 bases from V and 1 base from J, with 15 bases in between. CDR3 DNA sequence: TGCAGCGCTGACGGTCTAGTAGGCACAGATACGCAGTATTTT. Protein sequence: CSADGLVGTDTQYF.

V is TRBV29-1 and J is TRBJ2-1; D might be TRBD1 or TRBD2, each matching 5 bases. V dropped 7 bases and J dropped 8 bases, with 15 bases sitting between them. The CDR3 runs 12 residues. From germline, CDR1 is SQVTM and CDR2 ANQGSEA. The CDR3 nucleotides read TGCAGCGCCCGACGAGGGGTCTATGAGCAGTTCTTC. Its protein is CSARRGVYEQFF.

This clonotype was observed a few times. This rearrangement joins TRBV7-3 to TRBJ1-1; D gene uncertain. The CDR3 is 13 amino acids. Germline V gene data show CDR1 as SGHTA and CDR2 as FQGTGA. V was trimmed by 2 bases and J by 3 bases, leaving 7 bases between them. The CDR3 loop reads CASSLDGYTEAFF. The CDR3 DNA is TGTGCCAGCAGCTTAGACGGCTACACTGAAGCTTTCTTT.

There are a few counts of this clonotype. A read error may account for a junction end that differs from germline. The chain joins TRBV12-3 or TRBV12-4 to TRBJ2-1; perhaps D is TRBD1 or TRBD2 (5 bases each). The CDR3 extends over 16 amino acids. CDR3 residues: CANSPAGTRSYNEQFF. The CDR3 bases are TGTGCCAACAGTCCCGCCGGGACCCGTAGCTACAATGAGCAGTTCTTC.

The chain carries TRBV6-6 and TRBJ2-7; the match to TRBD1 covers 11 bases. Germline assignment: CDR1 MNHNY and CDR2 SVGAGI (reference sequence). The V gene end was trimmed by 6 bases and the J gene end by 3 bases; junction bases not matched to a gene: 7. The CDR3 is 15 amino acids. The chain's CDR3 is CASRPPGQGVYEQYF. CDR3 sequence (DNA): TGTGCCAGCAGACCTCCGGGACAGGGGGTCTACGAGCAGTACTTC.